This T cell receptor (beta chain) appears in the sequencing data of a study of shared clonotypes between healthy human individuals. Study-level findings and limits: Memory subsets generally showed smaller estimated richness than naive subsets did.

The CDR3 contains 16 residues. The V gene's germline CDR1 is MRHNA and CDR2 SNTAGT. The V gene end was trimmed by 4 bases and the J gene end by 4 bases; junction bases not matched to a gene: 9. For this clone: Its specificity is unknown.

CCR7-negative CD45RA+ TemRA cells were combined with CD45RO+ cells to form CD8 memory. Sequencing was performed with immunoSEQ multiplex PCR; in TCRdb, only in-frame clones are kept and a portion is missing. The sample contains fewer than 150,000 clones, about 63% of which appear only once. This clonotype originated in a woman aged 25 to 39 in good health. The chain has TRBV6-4 and TRBJ2-3; 9 bases fit TRBD2. Sequenced: memory CD8+ T cells sorted from blood. As for subset: CD45RO+ cells pooled with CCR7-negative TemRA cells. CDR3 sequence: CASSARATSGADTQYF. As DNA, the CDR3 is TGTGCCAGCAGTGCTCGAGCGACTAGCGGAGCAGATACGCAGTATTTT.